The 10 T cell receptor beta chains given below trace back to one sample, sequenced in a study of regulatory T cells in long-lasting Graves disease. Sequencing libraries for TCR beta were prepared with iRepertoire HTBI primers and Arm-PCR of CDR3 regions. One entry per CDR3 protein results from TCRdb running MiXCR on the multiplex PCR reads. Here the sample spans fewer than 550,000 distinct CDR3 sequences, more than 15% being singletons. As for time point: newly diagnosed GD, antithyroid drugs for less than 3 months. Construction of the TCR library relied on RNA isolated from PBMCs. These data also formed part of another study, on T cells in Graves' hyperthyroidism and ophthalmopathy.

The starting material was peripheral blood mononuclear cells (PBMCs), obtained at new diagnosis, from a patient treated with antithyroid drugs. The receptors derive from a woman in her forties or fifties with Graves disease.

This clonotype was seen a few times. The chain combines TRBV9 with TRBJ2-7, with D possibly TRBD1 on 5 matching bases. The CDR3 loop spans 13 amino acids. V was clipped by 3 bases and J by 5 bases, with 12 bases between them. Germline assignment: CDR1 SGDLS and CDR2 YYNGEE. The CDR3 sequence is CASSGQNTHEQYV. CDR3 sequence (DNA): TGTGCCAGCAGCGGACAGAATACCCACGAGCAGTACGTC.

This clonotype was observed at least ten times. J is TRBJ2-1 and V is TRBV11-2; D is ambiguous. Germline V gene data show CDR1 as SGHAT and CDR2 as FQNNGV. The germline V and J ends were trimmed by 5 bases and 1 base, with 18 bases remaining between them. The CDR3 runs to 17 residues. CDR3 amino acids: CASSRYSWPASYNEQFF. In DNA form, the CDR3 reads TGTGCCAGCAGCCGGTATAGCTGGCCCGCGTCCTACAATGAGCAGTTCTTC.

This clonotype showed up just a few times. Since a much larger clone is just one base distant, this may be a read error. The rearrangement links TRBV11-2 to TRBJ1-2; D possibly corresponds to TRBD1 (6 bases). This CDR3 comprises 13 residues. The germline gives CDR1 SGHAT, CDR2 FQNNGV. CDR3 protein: CAGSFLKGGGYTF. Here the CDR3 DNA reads TGTGCCGGCAGTTTTCTCAAGGGGGGTGGCTACACCTTC.

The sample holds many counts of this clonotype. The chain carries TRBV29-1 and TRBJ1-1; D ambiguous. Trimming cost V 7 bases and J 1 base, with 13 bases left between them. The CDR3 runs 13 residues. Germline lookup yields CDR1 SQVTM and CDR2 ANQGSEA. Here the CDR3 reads CSARRETNTEAFF. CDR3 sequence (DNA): TGCAGCGCCCGCCGCGAAACGAACACTGAAGCTTTCTTT.

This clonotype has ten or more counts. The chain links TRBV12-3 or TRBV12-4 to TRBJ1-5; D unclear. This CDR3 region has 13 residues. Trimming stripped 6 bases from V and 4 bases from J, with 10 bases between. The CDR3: CASSLRGNQPQHF. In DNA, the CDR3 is TGTGCCAGCAGCTTGCGAGGTAATCAGCCCCAGCATTTT.

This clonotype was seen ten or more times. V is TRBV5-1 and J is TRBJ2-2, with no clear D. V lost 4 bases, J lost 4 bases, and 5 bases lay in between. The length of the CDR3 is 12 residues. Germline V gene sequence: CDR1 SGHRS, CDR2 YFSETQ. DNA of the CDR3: TGCGCCAGCAGCGCGGCCACCGGGGAGCTGTTTTTT. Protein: CASSAATGELFF.

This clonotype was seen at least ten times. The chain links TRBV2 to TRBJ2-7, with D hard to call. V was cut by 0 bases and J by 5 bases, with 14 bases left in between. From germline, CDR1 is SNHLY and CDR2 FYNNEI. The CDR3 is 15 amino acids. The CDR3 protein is CASSEAGLTAHEQYF. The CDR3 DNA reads TGTGCCAGCAGTGAAGCCGGATTAACAGCTCACGAGCAGTACTTC. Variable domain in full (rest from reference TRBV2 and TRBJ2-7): EPEVTQTPSHQVTQMGQEVILRCVPISNHLYFYWYRQILGQKVEFLVSFYNNEISEKSEIFDDQFSVERPDGSNFTLKIRSTKLEDSAMYFCASSEAGLTAHEQYFGPGTRLTVT.

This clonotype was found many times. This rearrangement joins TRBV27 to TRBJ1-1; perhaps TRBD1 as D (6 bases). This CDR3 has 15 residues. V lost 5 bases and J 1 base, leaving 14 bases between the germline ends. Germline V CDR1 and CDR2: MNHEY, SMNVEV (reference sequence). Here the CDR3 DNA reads TGTGCCAGCAGTCGAAACAGGGCCGGGAACACTGAAGCTTTCTTT. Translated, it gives CASSRNRAGNTEAFF.

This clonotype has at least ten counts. The DNA of the CDR3 is TGTGCCTGGAAAGGGAGGGAGACCCAGTACTTC. Translating gives CAWKGRETQYF. The V call is TRBV30, the J call TRBJ2-5, with D possibly matching TRBD2 (6 bases). Germline V gene lookup returns CDR1 GTSNPN and CDR2 SVGIG (reference sequence). Trimming shortened V by 4 bases and J by 5 bases, and 8 bases separated the two germline ends. CDR3 length equals 11 residues.

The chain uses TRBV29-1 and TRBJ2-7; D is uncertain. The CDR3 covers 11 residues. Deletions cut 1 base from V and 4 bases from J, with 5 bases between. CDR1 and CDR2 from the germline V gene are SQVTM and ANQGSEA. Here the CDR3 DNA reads TGCAGCGTTGAAGTCTTATACGAGCAGTACTTC. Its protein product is CSVEVLYEQYF.